The next 23 T cell receptor beta chains were all read from a single sample in a study of OX40 agonist ivuxolimab in advanced cancers. Data came from immunoSEQ multiplex PCR; TCRdb stores just in-frame clones and leaves some out. The profile shows about 99,000 clones, about 96% of them singletons. This specimen was CD4+ or CD8+ T cells sorted from blood, taken in a trial of the OX40 agonist ivuxolimab. The receptors originated from an adult with an advanced solid tumor such as melanoma, head and neck, liver or kidney cancer.

The chain links TRBV5-4 to TRBJ2-3, with D possibly matching TRBD2 (5 bases). V dropped 0 bases and J dropped 10 bases, with 15 bases sitting between them. This CDR3 comprises 14 residues. Germline V CDR1 and CDR2: SGHNT, YYREEE (reference sequence). The CDR3 DNA sequence: TGTGCCAGCAGCTTGGGACTATCTAAGAATTCGCAGTATTTT. This sequence encodes CASSLGLSKNSQYF.

This clone was observed once. The chain is built from TRBV6-6 and TRBJ1-1, with no clear D. Germline CDR1 and CDR2: MNHNY and SVGAGI (reference sequence). This CDR3 is 14 amino acids long. V was shortened by 4 bases and J by 0 bases, with 9 bases between the two germline ends. The CDR3 DNA sequence: TGTGCCAGCAGTTCCACCGTGATGAACACTGAAGCTTTCTTT. Translated: CASSSTVMNTEAFF.

The J gene is TRBJ2-5, the V gene TRBV7-9, with TRBD2 as a possible D gene (6 bases). The CDR3 spans 15 residues. V lost 4 bases to trimming and J lost 6 bases, with 18 bases between them. The germline V gene has CDR1 SEHNR and CDR2 FQNEAQ (reference sequence). The CDR3 reads CASSSPGTRGQTQYF. CDR3 coding DNA: TGTGCCAGCAGCTCCCCCGGGACTCGTGGCCAGACCCAGTACTTC.

The chain uses TRBV7-9 and TRBJ2-1; 8 bases are shared with TRBD1. V lost 5 bases, J lost 6 bases, and 12 bases stayed unmatched. CDR1 and CDR2 from the germline V gene are SEHNR and FQNEAQ (reference sequence). The CDR3 totals 16 residues. DNA for the CDR3: TGTGCCAGCAGCAGTGATCTAGGGGACAGGACCAATGAGCAGTTCTTC. Its translation is CASSSDLGDRTNEQFF.

V gene TRBV18 combines with J gene TRBJ2-2; D assignment may be TRBD1 or TRBD2 (5 bases each). The CDR3 length is 15 residues. V was pared by 5 bases and J by 4 bases, with 14 bases between. Germline CDR1 and CDR2: KGHSH and LQKENI. This chain's CDR3 is CASSWHGTATGELFF. The CDR3 region has the DNA TGTGCCAGCTCATGGCATGGGACGGCCACCGGGGAGCTGTTTTTT.

The chain links TRBV5-6 to TRBJ1-6; no reliable D call. V shed 7 bases and J shed 7 bases, with 12 bases lying between them. The CDR3 is 13 amino acids. The germline V gene has CDR1 SGHDT and CDR2 YYEEEE. In DNA form, the CDR3 reads TGTGCCAGCGGGAGGGATCGAAATTCACCCCTCCACTTT. It yields the protein CASGRDRNSPLHF.

The rearrangement links TRBV7-6 to TRBJ2-2; the D gene is possibly TRBD1 (6 bases). This CDR3 comprises 12 residues. V gave up 8 bases and J gave up 8 bases, with 12 bases separating them. Per the germline V gene, CDR1 is SGHVS and CDR2 is FNYEAQ. CDR3 sequence: CASDRLSGELFF. The CDR3 coding sequence is TGTGCCAGCGACAGGTTGAGTGGGGAGCTGTTTTTT.

The V and J genes are TRBV4-3 and TRBJ2-5; no clear D. Germline V gives CDR1 LGHNA, CDR2 YSLEER. CDR3 size: 13 residues. Trimming took off 5 bases at V and 4 bases at J, with 11 bases between the two ends. The DNA for the CDR3 is TGCGCCAGCAGCAGTGCCCCAGGAGAGACCCAGTACTTC. The encoded protein is CASSSAPGETQYF.

The V and J genes are TRBV19 and TRBJ1-1; D is uncertain. V was clipped by 5 bases and J by 1 base, with 20 bases between them. Germline loops: CDR1 LNHDA, CDR2 SQIVND (reference sequence). This CDR3 contains 17 residues. CDR3 nucleotides: TGTGCCAGTAGTCCCATAATGTTCACGGAGGGGAACACTGAAGCTTTCTTT. Translated, it gives CASSPIMFTEGNTEAFF.

The rearrangement uses TRBV21-1 and TRBJ2-2; the D call TRBD2 from the table was never checked on the DNA. TRBV21-1 is labeled a pseudogene. The CDR3 is 15 residues long. Here the CDR3 DNA reads TGTGCCAGCAGCAAAGCACGCCGGTATGTAGGGGAGCTGTTTTTT. Translating gives CASSKARRYVGELFF.

The chain carries TRBV28 and TRBJ1-1; 9 bases match TRBD1. CDR1 is MDHEN, CDR2 SYDVKM, per germline. This CDR3 spans 14 amino acids. V lost 6 bases to trimming and J lost 4 bases; unmatched junction nucleotides: 6. The CDR3 protein is CASRPTGGSTEAFF. Here the CDR3 DNA reads TGTGCCAGCAGACCGACAGGGGGATCCACTGAAGCTTTCTTT. Full variable domain (rest looked up from reference TRBV28 and TRBJ1-1): DVKVTQSSRYLVKRTGEKVFLECVQDMDHENMFWYRQDPGLGLRLIYFSYDVKMKEKGDIPEGYSVSREKKERFSLILESASTNQTSMYLCASRPTGGSTEAFFGQGTRLTVV.

The chain combines TRBV18 with TRBJ2-1, with a tentative D call TRBD1 (5 bases). The CDR3 loop spans 12 amino acids. CDR1 is KGHSH, CDR2 LQKENI, per germline. The V and J ends lost 3 bases and 8 bases respectively, with 8 bases between them. CDR3 in amino acids: CASSPTGYEQFF. The CDR3 DNA reads TGTGCCAGCTCACCCACAGGATATGAGCAGTTCTTC.

The rearrangement uses TRBV7-9 and TRBJ2-3; 7 bases line up with TRBD1. Germline loops: CDR1 SEHNR, CDR2 FQNEAQ (reference sequence). J was trimmed by 0 bases and V by 7 bases; bases with no gene match: 19. The CDR3 consists of 19 residues. CDR3 amino acids: CASKGIQGLGAGSTDTQYF. The CDR3 DNA reads TGTGCCAGCAAGGGTATACAGGGGCTTGGGGCTGGCAGCACAGATACGCAGTATTTT.

The chain is built from TRBV28 and TRBJ2-7; tentatively, D is TRBD1 or TRBD2 (6 bases each). The V end lost 8 bases, the J end lost 2 bases, and 22 bases lay between the germline ends. CDR3 length equals 16 residues. Germline V gene sequence: CDR1 MDHEN, CDR2 SYDVKM. The CDR3: CASARWGAEVPYEQYF. In DNA form, the CDR3 reads TGTGCCAGCGCGCGGTGGGGGGCCGAGGTCCCCTACGAGCAGTACTTC.

This rearrangement joins TRBV6-5 to TRBJ2-2; no firm D call. V lost 6 bases to trimming and J lost 3 bases, with 11 bases between them. The CDR3 runs 14 residues. Looked up from germline, CDR1 is MNHEY and CDR2 is SVGAGI. CDR3 sequence reads: CASSIGPYTGELFF. The CDR3 nucleotides are TGTGCCAGCAGCATCGGACCATACACCGGGGAGCTGTTTTTT.

This clone has just one count. V usage is TRBV5-1 and J usage is TRBJ1-2; a weak D match, TRBD1 (6 bases). CDR1 is SGHRS and CDR2 is YFSETQ in the germline V gene. The CDR3 is 13 residues long. Trimming took 3 bases from V and 4 from J, leaving 10 bases between them. The CDR3, as DNA: TGCGCCAGCAGCTCACGGGACACCTATGGCTACACCTTC. Protein sequence: CASSSRDTYGYTF.

The gene calls are TRBV4-1 and TRBJ1-1, with D uncertain. CDR3 length: 14 residues. Germline V gene sequence: CDR1 MGHRA, CDR2 YSYEKL. V was shortened by 1 base and J by 3 bases, with 9 bases between the two germline ends. CDR3 in DNA: TGCGCCAGCAGCCAAGGGGTTATTGACACTGAAGCTTTCTTT. This translates into CASSQGVIDTEAFF.

This clone has a single count. This rearrangement joins TRBV7-8 to TRBJ2-5; TRBD1 agrees at 9 bases. Germline V gives CDR1 SGHVS, CDR2 FQNEAQ. This CDR3 contains 15 residues. V trimming: 3 bases; J trimming: 4 bases; junction bases outside the gene matches: 6. Written as DNA, the CDR3 is TGTGCCAGCAGCTTCGGGACAGGGCTCGGAGAGACCCAGTACTTC. Its translation: CASSFGTGLGETQYF.

The V and J genes are TRBV6-5 and TRBJ1-1; D not certain. Germline-derived CDR1 and CDR2 are MNHEY and SVGAGI. V lost 4 bases and J 1 base, leaving 7 bases between the germline ends. CDR3 length: 13 residues. CDR3 bases: TGTGCCAGCAGTTTAACACAGAACACTGAAGCTTTCTTT. It is translated as CASSLTQNTEAFF.

This chain connects TRBV4-3 to TRBJ1-1; 7 nucleotides match TRBD1. The CDR3 extends over 15 amino acids. Per the germline V gene, CDR1 is LGHNA and CDR2 is YSLEER. The trim removed 4 bases at V and 3 bases at J, leaving 8 bases unmatched. CDR3 residues: CASSLLRDSHTEAFF. The CDR3 region has the DNA TGCGCCAGCAGCCTTCTCCGGGACAGCCACACTGAAGCTTTCTTT.

This clone was seen a single time. The chain couples TRBV13 to TRBJ2-5, with 7 bases fitting TRBD1. This CDR3 is 16 amino acids long. CDR1 and CDR2 (germline): PRHDT, FYEKMQ (reference sequence). V lost 0 bases and J lost 4; bases outside the gene matches: 8. The CDR3: CASSLGRADRRETQYF. DNA of the CDR3: TGTGCCAGCAGCTTAGGTAGGGCGGACAGGAGAGAGACCCAGTACTTC.

This clone was seen a single time. The chain recombines TRBV6-1 with TRBJ2-7, with a possible D match to TRBD1 (9 bases). Germline V gene lookup returns CDR1 MNHNS and CDR2 SASEGT. The CDR3 totals 16 residues. V lost 2 bases and J 4 bases, leaving 18 bases between the germline ends. As DNA, the CDR3 is TGTGCCAGCAGTGAATCGGGGGGGACAGGGTTTTACGAGCAGTACTTC. It codes for CASSESGGTGFYEQYF.

The chain combines TRBV6-5 with TRBJ1-2, with D unresolved. This CDR3 has 13 amino acids. The germline CDR1 and CDR2 sequences are MNHEY and SVGAGI. Trimming left V 1 base short and J 5 bases short, with 8 bases between. This CDR3 reads CASSYLGHYGYTF. The CDR3 DNA follows: TGTGCCAGCAGTTACTTGGGTCATTATGGCTACACCTTC.